The sequence of this TCR beta chain was determined in a study of T cells in Graves' hyperthyroidism and ophthalmopathy. Study results and limitations: Blood shared most expanded thyroid clonotypes above 0.001. With a median lead of roughly 6.2 months before onset, the model predicted ophthalmopathy.

Regarding this clonotype: The antigen is not known.

Uncontrolled infection, other autoimmune disease, pregnancy or lactation led to exclusion. Diagnosis relied on clinical symptoms, serum thyroxine and TRAb, thyroid ultrasound and orbital computed tomography. TCR beta CDR3 region amplification was performed from RNA transcripts. The HTBI primer set served for first-round RT-PCR of the TCR CDR3. TCRdb itself ran the multiplex PCR reads through MiXCR, one entry per CDR3 protein. The sample shows roughly 840,000 distinct CDR3 sequences, over 35% of them seen only once. Sequenced input: blood. This TCR was recovered from a young man with Graves' hyperthyroidism.

The CDR3 DNA reads TGCAGCGTGTATTCCGGGGGGAACACTGAAGCTTTCTTT. Protein sequence: CSVYSGGNTEAFF. The chain carries TRBV29-1 and TRBJ1-1; D perhaps matches TRBD1 (5 bases). Germline values: CDR1 SQVTM, CDR2 ANQGSEA. V dropped 6 bases and J dropped 1 base, with 12 bases sitting between them. The CDR3 loop spans 13 amino acids. The complete variable domain, with remaining parts taken from reference TRBV29-1 and TRBJ1-1, reads SAVISQKPSRDICQRGTSLTIQCQVDSQVTMMFWYRQQPGQSLTLIATANQGSEATYESGFVIDKFPISRPNLTFSTLTVSNMSPEDSSIYLCSVYSGGNTEAFFGQGTRLTVV.